The 26 T cell receptor beta chains in this list originate from one sample, sequenced in a study of T cells in Graves' hyperthyroidism and ophthalmopathy. The investigators amplified TCR beta CDR3 regions from RNA transcripts. HTBI primers were employed in a first-round RT-PCR of the TCR CDR3. TCRdb redid the calling of the multiplex PCR reads with MiXCR, one entry per CDR3 protein. The data show under 700,000 distinct CDR3 sequences, 46% seen once. Sequenced sample: peripheral blood or thyroid tissue (not recorded which). The receptor source for this set is a woman aged 18-30 years with Graves' hyperthyroidism.

In its sample, this clonotype was seen once. The chain employs TRBV15 and TRBJ1-6; TRBD1 agrees at 7 bases. This CDR3 is built from 16 residues. V was pared by 5 bases and J by 9 bases, with 13 bases of the junction left unmatched. In germline, CDR1 is LNHNV, CDR2 YYDKDF (reference sequence). CDR3: CATSRGRGQSGSPLHF. The DNA for the CDR3 is TGTGCCACCAGCCGAGGGCGGGGACAGTCCGGTTCACCCCTCCACTTT.

With regard to this clonotype: Just one base apart from a much larger clone, this may be a read error. The chain employs TRBV29-1 and TRBJ1-1; TRBD1 aligns across 8 bases. V was pared by 0 bases and J by 3 bases, with 9 bases of the junction left unmatched. This CDR3 has 16 residues. Germline CDR1 is SQVTM and CDR2 is ANQGSEA. The CDR3: CSVEDAGTGLDTEAFF. The DNA of the CDR3 is TGCAGCGTTGAAGATGCTGGGACAGGTCTAGACACTGAAGCTTTCTTT.

The rearrangement joins TRBV24-1 to TRBJ2-7; the D gene could be TRBD1 or TRBD2 (6 bases each). With 2 bases removed from V and 2 bases from J, the gap between germline ends came to 12 bases. Germline V lookup: CDR1 KGHDR, CDR2 SFDVKD. The CDR3 totals 15 residues. CDR3 coding DNA: TGTGCCACCAGTGATTGGAGGGACACAGCCTACGAGCAGTACTTC. Residues: CATSDWRDTAYEQYF.

As for this clonotype: Just one base apart from a much larger clone, this may be a read error. The gene calls are TRBV12-3 or TRBV12-4 and TRBJ1-5, with D possibly being TRBD1 (5 bases). This CDR3 contains 13 residues. The CDR3 spells CTSSSAGNQPQHF. The CDR3 region has the DNA TGTACCAGCAGTTCGGCAGGGAATCAGCCCCAGCATTTT.

Of note for this clonotype: It is likely a read error, because the conserved phenylalanine at the end of the CDR3 is missing. No DNA is shown, since the ends of the CDR3 on it are uncertain; the CDR3 is the one TCRdb lists. The chain employs TRBV12-3 or TRBV12-4 and TRBJ1-6. Counting both end residues, the CDR3 totals 8 amino acids. This chain's CDR3 is CASSEGPS.

This clonotype has more than one count but fewer than ten. This chain connects TRBV6-5 to TRBJ1-2, with D possibly matching TRBD1 (6 bases). Germline V gene data show CDR1 as MNHEY and CDR2 as SVGAGI. The CDR3 sequence is 16 residues long. V gave up 5 bases and J gave up 8 bases, with 24 bases separating them. This chain's CDR3 is CASSLGGLPSGVGYTF. The CDR3 nucleotides are TGTGCCAGCAGTCTTGGGGGCCTTCCTAGCGGAGTGGGCTACACCTTC.

The chain employs TRBV19 and TRBJ1-5; maybe TRBD1 (5 bases). This CDR3 comprises 14 residues. Trimming pared 7 bases from V and 0 bases from J, leaving 10 bases between. Germline V gene sequence: CDR1 LNHDA, CDR2 SQIVND (reference sequence). Written as DNA, the CDR3 is TGTGCCAGTAATGGGGGGTATAGCAATCAGCCCCAGCATTTT. Encoded protein: CASNGGYSNQPQHF.

J is TRBJ1-3 and V is TRBV13, with D maybe TRBD1 (5 bases). Trimming removed 4 bases from V and 0 bases from J, with 13 bases in between. The germline gives CDR1 PRHDT, CDR2 FYEKMQ (reference sequence). This CDR3 spans 16 amino acids. CDR3 region: CASSSRQRDSGNTIYF. The CDR3 coding sequence is TGTGCCAGCAGCTCCAGACAGCGAGACTCTGGAAACACCATATATTTT.

This sequence joins TRBV29-1 and TRBJ2-7; possible D gene TRBD2, 6 bases. Germline lookup yields CDR1 SQVTM and CDR2 ANQGSEA. Trimming pared 5 bases from V and 0 bases from J, leaving 11 bases between. The CDR3 covers 13 residues. The CDR3 sequence is CSVTGDFSYEQYF. Here the CDR3 DNA reads TGCAGCGTTACTGGGGACTTCTCCTACGAGCAGTACTTC.

The chain joins TRBV2 to TRBJ1-5; 7 bases are shared with TRBD1. Germline V gene sequence: CDR1 SNHLY, CDR2 FYNNEI. The CDR3 contains 16 residues. Trimming cost V 9 bases and J 2 bases; bases outside gene matches: 13. DNA for the CDR3: TGTGCCAGTACAACAAAGACAGGGTCGCGCAATCAGCCCCAGCATTTT. It yields the protein CASTTKTGSRNQPQHF.

The chain recombines TRBV10-3 with TRBJ2-5; a weak D match, TRBD1 (6 bases). There are 11 residues in the CDR3. The V end lost 10 bases, the J end lost 5 bases, and 11 bases lay between the germline ends. Looked up from germline, CDR1 is ENHRY and CDR2 is SYGVKD. CDR3 sequence reads: CATGDRETQYF. The CDR3 DNA reads TGTGCCACCGGAGACAGGGAGACCCAGTACTTC.

V is TRBV6-1 and J is TRBJ2-7, with 11 bases aligning to TRBD1. Per the germline V gene, CDR1 is MNHNS and CDR2 is SASEGT. The CDR3 is made up of 16 amino acids. J was trimmed by 4 bases and V by 6 bases; bases with no gene match: 11. The CDR3 spells CASSLSRTGGIYEQYF. For the CDR3, the DNA is TGTGCCAGCAGCCTTTCGCGGACAGGGGGCATTTACGAGCAGTACTTC.

The V gene is TRBV29-1, the J gene TRBJ1-2; maybe TRBD1 (5 bases). The V end lost 1 base, the J end lost 12 bases, and 15 bases lay between the germline ends. The CDR3 sequence is 12 residues long. CDR1 and CDR2 from the germline V gene are SQVTM and ANQGSEA. The CDR3 spells CSVEGGGTGNTF. For the CDR3, the DNA is TGCAGCGTTGAAGGCGGGGGGACTGGAAACACCTTC.

This rearrangement joins TRBV7-9 to TRBJ2-2; D is ambiguous. Germline loops: CDR1 SEHNR, CDR2 FQNEAQ (reference sequence). The CDR3 consists of 16 residues. V lost 7 bases to trimming and J lost 3 bases, with 18 bases between them. The CDR3 loop reads CASTRVQSLHTGELFF. The CDR3 DNA reads TGTGCCAGCACTAGGGTCCAGTCTCTTCACACCGGGGAGCTGTTTTTT.

In its sample, this clonotype was seen a few times. The CDR3 DNA follows: TGTGCCAGCAGCCGTCCGGGACTAGCGTCCGAGCAGTACTTC. Translated, it gives CASSRPGLASEQYF. The chain is built from TRBV9 and TRBJ2-7; TRBD2 matches at 10 bases. Trimming cost V 4 bases and J 6 bases; bases outside gene matches: 7. Germline V lookup: CDR1 SGDLS, CDR2 YYNGEE. The CDR3 is 14 residues long.

The chain employs TRBV29-1 and TRBJ1-3, with D possibly being TRBD1 (5 bases). The CDR3 contains 11 residues. Trimming removed 7 bases at V and 7 bases at J, with 11 bases between. Germline V gene sequence: CDR1 SQVTM, CDR2 ANQGSEA. CDR3 in amino acids: CSAGTENTIYF. The CDR3 DNA reads as TGCAGCGCCGGGACGGAGAACACCATATATTTT.

V usage is TRBV29-1 and J usage is TRBJ1-5, with 8 bases lining up with TRBD1. Trimming at V came to 5 bases and at J to 3 bases, leaving 6 bases not matched to a gene. Germline V gene data show CDR1 as SQVTM and CDR2 as ANQGSEA. The CDR3 has 14 residues. The CDR3 region has the DNA TGCAGCGTTTACGGGACAGGTTACAATCAGCCCCAGCATTTT. Translating gives CSVYGTGYNQPQHF.

The gene calls are TRBV7-9 and TRBJ2-7, with unresolved D. Trimming stripped 5 bases from V and 1 base from J, with 12 bases between. Germline-derived CDR1 and CDR2 are SEHNR and FQNEAQ (reference sequence). The CDR3 extends over 14 amino acids. CDR3 sequence reads: CASSQPARSYEQYF. As DNA, the CDR3 is TGTGCCAGCAGCCAACCCGCGCGATCCTACGAGCAGTACTTC.

The chain joins TRBV12-3 or TRBV12-4 to TRBJ1-2, with a weak D call TRBD1 (5 bases). V dropped 1 base and J dropped 7 bases, with 19 bases sitting between them. This CDR3 has 16 residues. For the CDR3, the DNA is TGTGCCAGCAGTTTAGGAGTTCGGGGACGGGTCGGTGGCTACACCTTC. Translating it yields CASSLGVRGRVGGYTF.

The genes are TRBV19 and TRBJ1-1; tentatively, D is TRBD1 (6 bases). Germline CDR1 reads LNHDA; CDR2 reads SQIVND (reference sequence). The CDR3 runs 15 residues. V shed 5 bases and J shed 5 bases, with 18 bases lying between them. The CDR3 protein is CASSPQDRSRTEAFF. The DNA for the CDR3 is TGTGCCAGTAGTCCACAAGACAGGTCTCGGACTGAAGCTTTCTTT. Variable domain in full (rest from reference TRBV19 and TRBJ1-1): DGGITQSPKYLFRKEGQNVTLSCEQNLNHDAMYWYRQDPGQGLRLIYYSQIVNDFQKGDIAEGYSVSREKKESFPLTVTSAQKNPTAFYLCASSPQDRSRTEAFFGQGTRLTVV.

V usage is TRBV12-5 and J usage is TRBJ2-7, with D uncertain. The CDR3 loop spans 13 amino acids. The germline CDR1 and CDR2 sequences are LGHNT and FRNRAP. V was shortened by 0 bases and J by 3 bases, with 6 bases between the two germline ends. The CDR3 bases are TGTGCTAGTGGTTTGGTGGGCAACTACGAGCAGTACTTC. It specifies CASGLVGNYEQYF.

The chain recombines TRBV7-9 with TRBJ2-7; D is undetermined. Germline V gene data show CDR1 as SEHNR and CDR2 as FQNEAQ (reference sequence). This CDR3 region has 17 residues. Trimming took off 5 bases at V and 0 bases at J, with 20 bases between the two ends. The chain's CDR3 is CASSQVWVRFDSYEQYF. The CDR3 DNA is TGTGCCAGCAGCCAAGTCTGGGTAAGGTTTGACTCCTACGAGCAGTACTTC.

About this clonotype: A clone one base away is much larger, so this may be a read error. The rearrangement joins TRBV29-1 to TRBJ2-5; 8 positions agree with TRBD2. CDR1 is SQVTM and CDR2 is ANQGSEA in the germline V gene. The V gene end was trimmed by 2 bases and the J gene end by 5 bases; junction bases not matched to a gene: 7. The CDR3 has 14 amino acids. The CDR3 DNA sequence: TGCAGCGTTGAACGTAGCGGGGTGAGGGAGACCCAGTACTTC. Translation gives CSVERSGVRETQYF.

J is TRBJ2-7 and V is TRBV15; D unclear. V lost 1 base, J lost 0 bases, and 4 bases lay in between. The germline V gene has CDR1 LNHNV and CDR2 YYDKDF (reference sequence). The CDR3 contains 13 residues. The CDR3 coding sequence is TGTGCCACCAGCAGAGCGGACTCCTACGAGCAGTACTTC. Its protein product is CATSRADSYEQYF. Full variable domain (remainder filled in from reference TRBV15 and TRBJ2-7): DAMVIQNPRYQVTQFGKPVTLSCSQTLNHNVMYWYQQKSSQAPKLLFHYYDKDFNNEADTPDNFQSRRPNTSFCFLDIRSPGLGDTAMYLCATSRADSYEQYFGPGTRLTVT.

This rearrangement joins TRBV20-1 to TRBJ2-7; TRBD2 agrees at 7 bases. Germline assignment: CDR1 DFQATT and CDR2 SNEGSKA (reference sequence). This CDR3 region has 12 residues. The J segment lost 2 bases and the V segment lost 7 bases, leaving 5 bases of the junction unmatched. The CDR3 DNA sequence: TGCAGTGTGCCAGCGGGGCCCTACGAGCAGTACTTC. It translates to CSVPAGPYEQYF.

About this clonotype: This may be a read error, as it is one base from a much larger clone. J is TRBJ1-1 and V is TRBV7-4, with a tentative D call TRBD1 (6 bases). CDR3 size: 14 residues. Trimming pared 5 bases from V and 3 bases from J, leaving 13 bases between. The germline gives CDR1 SGHVT, CDR2 SQSDAQ. The CDR3 region has the DNA TGTGCCAGCAGCGCGCGGGACACCTACACTGAAGCTTTCTTT. This translates into CASSARDTYTEAFF.